Each of the 26 T cell receptor beta chains below was sequenced from the same sample in a study of CD4 and CD8 cells across lung adenocarcinoma regions. TCRdb recomputed calls from the PCR reads with MiXCR, one row per CDR3 protein. The repertoire holds about 19,000 distinct CDR3 sequences, with 46% as singletons. Input material: CD4+ T cells from the margin of a lung tumor. The receptor set was obtained from a male donor with lung adenocarcinoma. The CD4 and CD8 labels of this study may be unreliable.

Notes on this clonotype: Lacking the conserved final phenylalanine or tryptophan, this CDR3 likely reflects a read error. The DNA is omitted, as the CDR3 cannot be located on it reliably, and the CDR3 follows TCRdb's listing. The chain joins TRBV6-1 to TRBJ2-1. Germline V gene sequence: CDR1 MNHNS, CDR2 SASEGT. The CDR3 is 9 amino acids in total, end residues counted. CDR3 region: CASSEDHAY.

This rearrangement joins TRBV3-1 to TRBJ2-1, with D uncertain. CDR1 and CDR2 from the germline V gene are LGHDT and YNNKEL (reference sequence). CDR3 length equals 14 residues. With 8 bases removed from V and 0 bases from J, the gap between germline ends came to 11 bases. The CDR3 sequence is CASSRGSSYNEQFF. The CDR3, as DNA: TGTGCCAGCTCGAGAGGTTCCTCCTACAATGAGCAGTTCTTC.

This clonotype was counted only a few times. One base away lies a much larger clone, so this may be a sequencing read error. The V and J genes are TRBV12-3 or TRBV12-4 and TRBJ2-1; D remains unclear. V was cut by 3 bases and J by 13 bases, with 19 bases left in between. The CDR3 runs to 14 residues. CDR3 amino acids: CASSFGPAQETQFF. DNA of the CDR3: TGTGCCAGCAGTTTTGGGCCAGCTCAAGAGACCCAGTTCTTC.

The V call is TRBV11-3, the J call TRBJ2-1, with 8 positions matching TRBD2. Looked up from germline, CDR1 is SGHNT and CDR2 is YENEEA. There are 15 residues in the CDR3. The V gene end was trimmed by 2 bases and the J gene end by 3 bases; junction bases not matched to a gene: 3. The CDR3 sequence is CASSLYGRVYNEQFF. DNA of the CDR3: TGTGCCAGCAGCTTATACGGGAGGGTCTACAATGAGCAGTTCTTC.

The table lists this clonotype with many counts. The rearrangement joins TRBV11-2 to TRBJ2-3; unclear D gene. The CDR3 runs 13 residues. The V end lost 1 base, the J end lost 4 bases, and 6 bases lay between the germline ends. The germline CDR1 and CDR2 sequences are SGHAT and FQNNGV. CDR3 in DNA: TGTGCCAGCAGCTTAGTTGTTGCAGATACGCAGTATTTT. Encoded protein: CASSLVVADTQYF.

The chain employs TRBV27 and TRBJ2-5; D is possibly TRBD2 (7 bases). The CDR3 runs to 17 residues. Germline assignment: CDR1 MNHEY and CDR2 SMNVEV (reference sequence). Deletions cut 5 bases from V and 4 bases from J, with 23 bases between. The DNA for the CDR3 is TGTGCCAGCAGTCCTGGCCGCGGGGGCTGTGAGCCAGAGACCCAGTACTTC. Its translation is CASSPGRGGCEPETQYF.

The chain links TRBV6-1 to TRBJ2-4; D is perhaps TRBD1 or TRBD2 (5 bases each). The V end was cut by 6 bases, the J end by 13 bases, with 25 bases between. CDR1 and CDR2 from the germline V gene are MNHNS and SASEGT. The length of the CDR3 is 15 residues. This chain's CDR3 is CASSSGLGATDTQYF. The CDR3 bases are TGTGCCAGCAGCTCGGGGCTGGGAGCCACAGATACGCAGTACTTC.

This clonotype was found many times. The chain recombines TRBV14 with TRBJ2-1, with 10 bases fitting TRBD2. After removal of 2 bases from V and 3 bases from J, the junction contained 7 bases not matched to a gene. Germline V gene lookup returns CDR1 SGHDN and CDR2 FVKESK. CDR3 size: 17 residues. This chain's CDR3 is CASSQRLTSGHYNEQFF. The CDR3 DNA sequence: TGTGCCAGCAGCCAACGATTGACTAGCGGGCACTACAATGAGCAGTTCTTC.

Details on this clonotype: At one boundary the junction diverges from the germline segment, which might be a read error. The genes are TRBV14 and TRBJ2-3; no reliable D call. This CDR3 contains 17 residues. From germline, CDR1 is SGHDN and CDR2 FVKESK. CDR3 DNA sequence: TGTGCCAGCAGCCGCGTCGCGGCGCTGTGCGGCACAAATATGCAGTACTTT. Protein sequence: CASSRVAALCGTNMQYF. The whole variable domain, remainder taken from reference TRBV14 and TRBJ2-3, is EAGVTQFPSHSVIEKGQTVTLRCDPISGHDNLYWYRRVMGKEIKFLLHFVKESKQDESGMPNNRFLAERTGGTYSTLKVQPAELEDSGVYFCASSRVAALCGTNMQYFGPGTRLTVL.

This clonotype was seen many times. V usage is TRBV4-1 and J usage is TRBJ2-1; D is unclear. CDR1 and CDR2 (germline): MGHRA, YSYEKL. The V and J ends lost 0 bases and 10 bases respectively, with 13 bases between them. This CDR3 region has 14 residues. The CDR3 loop reads CASSQDLIVQEQFF. CDR3 coding DNA: TGCGCCAGCAGCCAAGATCTGATCGTACAGGAGCAGTTCTTC.

Remarks on this clonotype: The junction departs from the called germline gene at one end, perhaps through a read error. The chain employs TRBV6-4 and TRBJ2-5; a possible D gene is TRBD2 (7 bases). The CDR3 runs to 15 residues. CDR1 is MRHNA and CDR2 is SNTAGT in the germline V gene. The CDR3: CARGVGGGGQETQYF. The CDR3, as DNA: TGTGCCAGGGGGGTCGGGGGCGGGGGCCAAGAGACCCAGTACTTT.

This clonotype is medium-sized in the sample. V gene TRBV27 combines with J gene TRBJ2-1; D call uncertain. The CDR3 has 11 residues. Germline V lookup: CDR1 MNHEY, CDR2 SMNVEV (reference sequence). Between the trimmed V and J ends, which lost 2 bases and 8 bases, there was a span of 4 bases. This CDR3 reads CASSLLDEQFF. CDR3 nucleotide sequence: TGTGCCAGCAGTTTACTGGATGAGCAGTTCTTC.

Concerning this clonotype: The junction shows a germline mismatch at one end, possibly a read error. This chain links TRBV6-1 with TRBJ2-5; the D gene could be TRBD1 or TRBD2 (7 bases each). The DNA end is a closer match to TRBJ2-7, so the J assignment may be wrong. This CDR3 region has 18 residues. The germline V gene has CDR1 MNHNS and CDR2 SASEGT. The CDR3 DNA sequence: TGTGCCAGCGGTGAAATCGGCAGGGGGGAGATAGCGGGCTACGAGCAGTACTTC. It codes for CASGEIGRGEIAGYEQYF.

The rearrangement links TRBV20-1 to TRBJ2-2; D gene ambiguous. CDR1 and CDR2 from the germline V gene are DFQATT and SNEGSKA (reference sequence). V was trimmed by 0 bases and J by 3 bases, leaving 11 bases between them. The CDR3 covers 15 residues. In nucleotides, the CDR3 is TGCAGTGCTAGAGATAACAGTATGGACACCGGGGAGCTGTTTTTT. Translating it yields CSARDNSMDTGELFF.

The chain is built from TRBV27 and TRBJ2-3, with 7 bases fitting TRBD2. The end of the DNA is better explained by TRBJ2-7, so the J call may be wrong. This CDR3 is 15 amino acids long. Germline CDR1 MNHEY, CDR2 SMNVEV (reference sequence). Here the CDR3 DNA reads TGTGCCAGTTCCGCGGGGGTAAGAAGCAAAGATACGCAGTACTTC. This translates into CASSAGVRSKDTQYF.

Notes on this clonotype: This may stem from a read error, because a much larger clone lies one nucleotide away. The chain couples TRBV27 to TRBJ2-1; 7 positions agree with TRBD1. The V segment lost 7 bases and the J segment 13 bases; nucleotides outside the gene matches: 16. The CDR3 contains 14 residues. Germline CDR1 is MNHEY and CDR2 is SMNVEV (reference sequence). CDR3 residues: CASTMRGPAEVQFF. The CDR3 DNA follows: TGTGCCAGCACTATGAGGGGGCCCGCTGAGGTCCAGTTCTTC.

This clonotype was found many times. The chain carries TRBV11-3 and TRBJ2-7, with D hard to call. The CDR3 runs 15 residues. The germline gives CDR1 SGHNT, CDR2 YENEEA. The V end lost 2 bases, the J end lost 1 base, and 12 bases lay between the germline ends. In DNA, the CDR3 is TGTGCCAGCAGCTTAAGTGACGACCCTTCCTACGAGCAGTACTTC. Its protein is CASSLSDDPSYEQYF.

The chain combines TRBV6-1 with TRBJ2-3; the match to TRBD2 covers 11 bases. Germline V gene lookup returns CDR1 MNHNS and CDR2 SASEGT. This CDR3 has 15 amino acids. V lost 9 bases to trimming and J lost 2 bases; unmatched junction nucleotides: 7. CDR3 sequence: CASWGTSGHTDTQYF. The CDR3 DNA follows: TGTGCCAGTTGGGGGACTAGCGGACACACAGATACGCAGTATTTT.

Note on this clonotype: Mismatch with germline at one junction end may stem from a read error. The chain employs TRBV6-1 and TRBJ2-5, with D possibly matching TRBD2 (7 bases). Germline V lookup: CDR1 MNHNS, CDR2 SASEGT. The length of the CDR3 is 17 residues. Written as DNA, the CDR3 is TGTGCCAGCAGTGCGGGAGGCGGGGGCGGAGACCAAGACACCCAGTACTTC. This gives the protein CASSAGGGGGDQDTQYF.

This clonotype was recorded once. This chain joins TRBV6-5 and TRBJ2-3; 8 bases match TRBD2. Germline assignment: CDR1 MNHEY and CDR2 SVGAGI. Trimming at V came to 0 bases and at J to 7 bases, leaving 12 bases not matched to a gene. The CDR3 has 17 residues. The CDR3 DNA is TGTGCCAGCAGTTACTCCGGTAGCGGGAACCACATGAATACGCAGTATTTT. Protein product: CASSYSGSGNHMNTQYF.

This clonotype qualifies as medium-sized. This chain links TRBV10-1 with TRBJ2-3; possible D gene TRBD1, 5 bases. The V gene lost 0 bases and the J gene lost 4 bases, with 8 bases spanning the gap. CDR3 size: 14 residues. Germline assignment: CDR1 WNHNN and CDR2 SYGVQD (reference sequence). This CDR3 is CASSESTGSDTQYF. Written as DNA, the CDR3 is TGCGCCAGCAGTGAGTCTACAGGTTCAGATACGCAGTATTTT.

The V call is TRBV27, the J call TRBJ2-3; 7 nucleotides agree with TRBD1. The CDR3 covers 16 residues. The germline V gene encodes CDR1 MNHEY and CDR2 SMNVEV (reference sequence). J lost 14 bases, V lost 7 bases, and 24 bases had no gene match. The CDR3 DNA follows: TGTGCCAGCAATAGCTTTCAGACAGGGATCACAGAGGCGCTGTATTTT. Translating it yields CASNSFQTGITEALYF.

Comment on this clonotype: One end of the junction is discordant with germline, which a read error may explain. V usage is TRBV10-2 and J usage is TRBJ2-4; either TRBD1 or TRBD2 may supply D (5 bases each). CDR3 length equals 14 residues. The germline V gene encodes CDR1 WSHSY and CDR2 SAAADI. Here the CDR3 reads CASRGVGATDMQYF. CDR3 DNA sequence: TGCGCCAGCAGGGGGGTGGGAGCCACAGACATGCAGTACTTC.

This clonotype turned up a few times. The chain joins TRBV20-1 to TRBJ2-1; possible D gene TRBD1, 6 bases. Trimming pared 6 bases from V and 10 bases from J, leaving 22 bases between. The germline V gene encodes CDR1 DFQATT and CDR2 SNEGSKA (reference sequence). The CDR3 consists of 14 residues. The CDR3 region is CSADPRDMSYEQFF. The CDR3 bases are TGCAGTGCCGATCCCCGGGACATGTCCTACGAGCAGTTCTTC.

V gene TRBV4-1 combines with J gene TRBJ2-1; D gene ambiguous. Trimming removed 2 bases from V and 5 bases from J, with 10 bases in between. CDR3 length: 14 residues. Germline CDR1 and CDR2: MGHRA and YSYEKL. CDR3: CASSQLQEHNEQFF. The CDR3, as DNA: TGCGCCAGCAGCCAACTCCAGGAGCACAATGAGCAGTTCTTC.

This clonotype was picked up many times. The chain employs TRBV4-1 and TRBJ2-5; D possibly corresponds to TRBD2 (6 bases). With the DNA end fitting TRBJ2-7 better, the J assignment may be wrong. The CDR3 spans 15 residues. Germline V lookup: CDR1 MGHRA, CDR2 YSYEKL. CDR3 residues: CASSQDEGGTYEQYF. The CDR3, as DNA: TGCGCCAGCAGCCAAGATGAGGGCGGGACCTACGAGCAGTACTTC.